This T cell receptor beta chain was sequenced for a study of T-cell memory formation after mild COVID-19. TCRdb re-derived calls from the 5' RACE reads in MiXCR, one entry per CDR3 protein. The data contain 470,000 or so distinct CDR3 sequences, about 23% of them seen just once; the ten biggest clones take up around 13%. This clonotype was seen a few times. Trimming took 5 bases from V and 5 from J; bases not matched to a gene: 12. Germline CDR1 is SGHTA and CDR2 is FQGTGA. The CDR3 has 15 amino acids. The TCR originated in an adult woman who had mild COVID-19 (a few samples of this study predate the infection). Cell type and time point are not known. The sample comprised PBMCs or a T cell subset sorted from them (not recorded which). The gene calls are TRBV7-3 and TRBJ2-7, with 7 nucleotides matching TRBD1. Here the CDR3 DNA reads TGTGCCAGCAGCAAAAACGGACACCAGGGGGACGAGCAGTACTTC. This translates into CASSKNGHQGDEQYF. Full variable domain (outside the CDR3, taken from reference TRBV7-3 and TRBJ2-7): GAGVSQTPSNKVTEKGKYVELRCDPISGHTALYWYRQSLGQGPEFLIYFQGTGAADDSGLPNDRFFAVRPEGSVSTLKIQRTERGDSAVYLCASSKNGHQGDEQYFGPGTRLTVT.